A selection of T cell receptor beta chains follows, all from one sample in a study of graft-versus-host responses after intestinal transplantation. TCRdb's copy holds only in-frame clones and misses some; the assay was immunoSEQ multiplex PCR. Among about 86,000 clones listed, about nine tenths were seen once. Their specific antigens are unknown. Specimen: unstimulated CD4+ T cells sorted from spleen or lymph node cells, collected before transplant. The receptors were gathered from a human donor who was the organ donor for an intestinal transplant. Both conserved end residues are part of each CDR3. D genes are given only for firm matches. The listing skips clone size in some rows; elsewhere it reads once, few, many or a size class.

abundance,d_gene,v_gene,j_gene,CDR3aa,CDR3nt
-,-,TRBV5-1,TRBJ2-1,CASSPDSTYNEQFF,TGCGCCAGCAGCCCGGACAGCACCTACAATGAGCAGTTCTTC
-,TRBD1,TRBV4-1,TRBJ1-5,CASSSQGAVGQPQHF,TGCGCCAGCAGCTCACAGGGGGCGGTGGGGCAGCCCCAGCATTTT
-,TRBD1,TRBV4-1,TRBJ1-1,CASSRAQGAFTEAFF,TGCGCCAGCAGCCGAGCACAGGGGGCATTTACTGAAGCTTTCTTT
-,TRBD1,TRBV18,TRBJ1-1,CASSPNVHGTGTIEAFF,TGTGCCAGCTCACCAAACGTACACGGGACAGGGACTATAGAAGCTTTCTTT
-,TRBD2,TRBV5-1,TRBJ2-1,CASSPGGTSYNEQFF,TGCGCCAGCAGCCCGGGCGGGACTAGCTACAATGAGCAGTTCTTC
few,-,TRBV30,TRBJ1-1,CAWSARGGMNTEAFF,TGTGCCTGGAGTGCCCGGGGGGGGATGAACACTGAAGCTTTCTTT
once,-,TRBV5-5,TRBJ1-2,CASSGGTYGYTF,TGTGCCAGCAGCGGGGGGACCTATGGCTACACCTTC
once,TRBD2,TRBV5-4,TRBJ2-5,CASSLATSGAETQYF,TGTGCCAGCAGCTTGGCGACTAGCGGGGCCGAGACCCAGTACTTC
-,-,TRBV2,TRBJ1-5,CASSDSRLNQPQHF,TGTGCCAGCAGTGACAGCAGGCTCAATCAGCCCCAGCATTTT
-,TRBD1,TRBV2,TRBJ1-4,CASSEEGTGGEKLFF,TGTGCCAGCAGTGAAGAGGGGACAGGGGGTGAAAAACTGTTTTTT
-,TRBD1,TRBV5-5,TRBJ1-6,CATSSGTGYPPLHF,TGTGCCACTTCATCCGGGACAGGGTATCCACCCCTCCACTTT
-,TRBD1,TRBV29-1,TRBJ1-1,CSVEGQGAGEAFF,TGCAGCGTTGAGGGACAGGGGGCGGGTGAAGCTTTCTTT
-,TRBD1,TRBV7-9,TRBJ2-7,CASSRTGAGNEQYF,TGTGCCAGCAGCAGGACAGGGGCTGGGAACGAGCAGTACTTC
-,TRBD2,TRBV9,TRBJ2-5,CASSVGGLAGGPVGETQYF,TGTGCCAGCAGCGTCGGGGGACTAGCGGGAGGGCCGGTAGGGGAGACCCAGTACTTC
-,TRBD1,TRBV5-1,TRBJ2-2,CASSSTDRGKRYTGELFF,TGCGCCAGCAGCTCGACCGACAGGGGGAAAAGGTACACCGGGGAGCTGTTTTTT
-,TRBD1,TRBV4-1,TRBJ1-1,CASGTDRAGLAFF,TGCGCCAGCGGAACCGACAGGGCTGGGTTAGCTTTCTTT
-,-,TRBV30,TRBJ2-4,CAPLCRFAKNIQYF,TGTGCCCCTTTATGTCGTTTCGCCAAAAACATTCAGTACTTC
-,-,TRBV7-2,TRBJ1-2,CASSLTGVHGYTF,TGTGCCAGCAGCTTAACGGGGGTGCATGGCTACACCTTC
-,TRBD1,TRBV4-1,TRBJ1-2,CASSQDPRGSRYGYTF,TGCGCCAGCAGCCAAGATCCCAGGGGGAGTAGGTATGGCTACACCTTC
-,TRBD2,TRBV5-6,TRBJ2-5,CASSLLGGETQYF,TGTGCCAGCAGCTTATTGGGAGGGGAGACCCAGTACTTC
-,-,TRBV6-1,TRBJ1-6,CASSEITGSNSPLHF,TGTGCCAGCAGTGAAATCACAGGGAGTAATTCACCCCTCCACTTT
-,-,TRBV18,TRBJ2-3,CASSPDTTHTDTQYF,TGTGCCAGCTCACCGGACACAACTCACACAGATACGCAGTATTTT
-,TRBD2,TRBV27,TRBJ2-3,CASSPPSSGGTDTQYF,TGTGCCAGCAGTCCTCCGTCCAGCGGGGGCACAGATACGCAGTATTTT
-,-,TRBV28,TRBJ2-5,CASSRAGHLQETQYF,TGTGCCAGCAGTAGAGCGGGACACCTCCAAGAGACCCAGTACTTC
once,TRBD1,TRBV9,TRBJ1-2,CASSAQGARDYTF,TGTGCCAGCAGCGCACAGGGGGCGAGGGACTACACCTTC
once,-,TRBV30,TRBJ2-3,CAWDRQYPDTQYF,TGTGCCTGGGATCGACAGTACCCAGATACGCAGTATTTT
-,TRBD2,TRBV27,TRBJ2-1,CAPKIESGSRSTPINEQFF,TGTGCCCCTAAAATAGAGAGCGGGAGTAGAAGTACCCCAATCAATGAGCAGTTCTTC
-,TRBD1,TRBV10-2,TRBJ1-6,CASSTVSQGAHSPLHF,TGCGCCAGCAGTACGGTCAGCCAGGGGGCGCATTCACCCCTCCACTTT
-,-,TRBV29-1,TRBJ1-2,CSVGGIGYGYTF,TGCAGCGTTGGGGGCATCGGCTATGGCTACACCTTC